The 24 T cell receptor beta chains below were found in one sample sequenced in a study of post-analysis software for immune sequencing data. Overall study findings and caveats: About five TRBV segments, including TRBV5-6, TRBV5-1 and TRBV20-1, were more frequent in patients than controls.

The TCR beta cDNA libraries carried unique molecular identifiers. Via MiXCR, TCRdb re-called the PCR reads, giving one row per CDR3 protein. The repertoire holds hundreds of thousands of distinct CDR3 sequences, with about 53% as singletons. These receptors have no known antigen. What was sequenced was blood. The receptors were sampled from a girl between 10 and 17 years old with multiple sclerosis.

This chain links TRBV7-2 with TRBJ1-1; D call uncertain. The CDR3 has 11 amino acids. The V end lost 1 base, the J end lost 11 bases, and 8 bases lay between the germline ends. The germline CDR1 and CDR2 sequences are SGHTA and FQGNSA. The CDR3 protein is CASSLGGTAFF. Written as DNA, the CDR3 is TGTGCCAGCAGCTTAGGGGGTACGGCTTTCTTT. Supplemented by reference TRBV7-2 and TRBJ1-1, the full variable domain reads GAGVSQSPSNKVTEKGKDVELRCDPISGHTALYWYRQSLGQGLEFLIYFQGNSAPDKSGLPSDRFSAERTGGSVSTLTIQRTQQEDSAVYLCASSLGGTAFFGQGTRLTVV.

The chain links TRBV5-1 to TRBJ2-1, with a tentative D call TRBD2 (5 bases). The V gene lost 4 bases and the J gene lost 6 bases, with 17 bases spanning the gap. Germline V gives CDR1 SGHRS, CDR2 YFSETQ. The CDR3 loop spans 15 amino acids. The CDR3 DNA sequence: TGCGCCAGCAGCCCCGGACTGACCTGGAGCAATGAGCAGTTCTTC. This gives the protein CASSPGLTWSNEQFF.

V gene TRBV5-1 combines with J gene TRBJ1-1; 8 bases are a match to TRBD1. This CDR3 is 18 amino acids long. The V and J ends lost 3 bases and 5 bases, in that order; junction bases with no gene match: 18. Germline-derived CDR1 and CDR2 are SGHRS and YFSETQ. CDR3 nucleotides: TGCGCCAGCAGCTCCAAACAAGAATCCCAGGGGGCGAGGACTGAAGCTTTCTTT. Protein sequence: CASSSKQESQGARTEAFF.

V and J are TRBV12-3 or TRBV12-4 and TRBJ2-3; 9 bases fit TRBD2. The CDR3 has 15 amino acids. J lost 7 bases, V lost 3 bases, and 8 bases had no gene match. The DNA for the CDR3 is TGTGCCAGCAGTTTTAGGGCTAGCGGGACACATACGCAGTATTTT. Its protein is CASSFRASGTHTQYF.

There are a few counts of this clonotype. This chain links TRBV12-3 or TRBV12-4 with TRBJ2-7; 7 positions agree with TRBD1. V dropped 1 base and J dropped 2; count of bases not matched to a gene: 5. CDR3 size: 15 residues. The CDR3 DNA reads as TGTGCCAGCAGTTTAGAGACAGGGTACGCCTACGAGCAGTACTTC. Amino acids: CASSLETGYAYEQYF.

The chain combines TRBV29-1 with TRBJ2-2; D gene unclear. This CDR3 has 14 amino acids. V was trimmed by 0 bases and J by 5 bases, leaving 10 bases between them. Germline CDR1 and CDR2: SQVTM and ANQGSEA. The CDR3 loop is CSVEDLYGTGELFF. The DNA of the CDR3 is TGCAGCGTTGAAGATCTTTATGGAACCGGGGAGCTGTTTTTT.

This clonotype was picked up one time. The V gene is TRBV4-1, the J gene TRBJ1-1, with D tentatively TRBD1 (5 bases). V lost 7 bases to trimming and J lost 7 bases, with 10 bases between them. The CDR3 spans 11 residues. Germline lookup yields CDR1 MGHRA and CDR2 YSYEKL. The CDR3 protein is CASTGGVEAFF. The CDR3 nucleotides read TGCGCCAGCACCGGGGGGGTTGAAGCTTTCTTT.

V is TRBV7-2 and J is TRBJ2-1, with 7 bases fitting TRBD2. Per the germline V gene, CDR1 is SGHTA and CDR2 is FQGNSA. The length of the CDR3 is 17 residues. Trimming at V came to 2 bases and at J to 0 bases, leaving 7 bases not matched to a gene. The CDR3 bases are TGTGCCAGCAGCTTACAGCGGGGTCTCAGCTCCTACAATGAGCAGTTCTTC. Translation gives CASSLQRGLSSYNEQFF.

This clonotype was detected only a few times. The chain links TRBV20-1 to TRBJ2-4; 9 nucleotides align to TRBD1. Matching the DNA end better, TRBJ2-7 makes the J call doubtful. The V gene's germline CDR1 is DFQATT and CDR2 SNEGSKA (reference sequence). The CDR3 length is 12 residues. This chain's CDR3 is CSAGTGNHEQYF. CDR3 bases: TGCAGTGCCGGGACAGGGAACCACGAGCAGTACTTC.

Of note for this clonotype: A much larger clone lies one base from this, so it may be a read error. Written as DNA, the CDR3 is TGCAGTGGTATACGGGACAGGGCAGCATACAATGAGCAGTACTTC. Encoded protein: CSGIRDRAAYNEQYF. The chain employs TRBV29-1 and TRBJ2-7; 9 positions match TRBD1. CDR1 is SQVTM, CDR2 ANQGSEA, per germline. CDR3 length equals 15 residues.

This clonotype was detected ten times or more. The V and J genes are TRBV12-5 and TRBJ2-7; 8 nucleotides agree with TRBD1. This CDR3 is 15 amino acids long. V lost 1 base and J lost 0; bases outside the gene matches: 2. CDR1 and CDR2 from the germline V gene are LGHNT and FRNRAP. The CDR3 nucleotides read TGTGCTAGTGGTTTGGAAGGACAGGGCTCCTACGAGCAGTACTTC. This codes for CASGLEGQGSYEQYF.

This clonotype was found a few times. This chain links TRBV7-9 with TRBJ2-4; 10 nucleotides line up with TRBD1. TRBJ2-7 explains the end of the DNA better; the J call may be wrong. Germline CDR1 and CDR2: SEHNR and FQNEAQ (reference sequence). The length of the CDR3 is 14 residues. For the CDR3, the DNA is TGTGCCAGCAGCACTGGGACAGGGGACGGCGAGCAGTACTTC. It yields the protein CASSTGTGDGEQYF.

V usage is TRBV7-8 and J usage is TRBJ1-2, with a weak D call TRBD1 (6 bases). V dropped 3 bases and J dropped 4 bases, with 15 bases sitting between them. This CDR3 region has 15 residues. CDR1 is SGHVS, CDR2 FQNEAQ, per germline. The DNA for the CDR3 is TGTGCCAGCAGCTTCGGCTTTGGACAGATCTATGGCTACACCTTC. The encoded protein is CASSFGFGQIYGYTF.

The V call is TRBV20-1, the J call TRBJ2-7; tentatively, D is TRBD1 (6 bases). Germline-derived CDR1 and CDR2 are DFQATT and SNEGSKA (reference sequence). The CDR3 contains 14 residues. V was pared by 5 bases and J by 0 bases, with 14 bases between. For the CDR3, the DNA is TGCAGTGCTCAGGACAGTTATAGCTCCTACGAGCAGTACTTC. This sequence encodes CSAQDSYSSYEQYF.

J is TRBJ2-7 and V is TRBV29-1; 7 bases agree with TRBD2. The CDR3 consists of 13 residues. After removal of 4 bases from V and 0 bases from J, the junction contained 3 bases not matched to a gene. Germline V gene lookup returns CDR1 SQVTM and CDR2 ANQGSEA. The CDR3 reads CSVASGGSYEQYF. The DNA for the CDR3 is TGCAGCGTTGCTAGCGGAGGCTCCTACGAGCAGTACTTC.

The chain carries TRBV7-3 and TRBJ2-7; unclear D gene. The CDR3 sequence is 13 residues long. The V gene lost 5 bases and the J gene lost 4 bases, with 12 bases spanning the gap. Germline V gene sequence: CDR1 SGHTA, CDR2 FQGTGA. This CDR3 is CASSPQSGYEQYF. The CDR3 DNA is TGTGCCAGCAGCCCCCAGTCGGGTTACGAGCAGTACTTC.

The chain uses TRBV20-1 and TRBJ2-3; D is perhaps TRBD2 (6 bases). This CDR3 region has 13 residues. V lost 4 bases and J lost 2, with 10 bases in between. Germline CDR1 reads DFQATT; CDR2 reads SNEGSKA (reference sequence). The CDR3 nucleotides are TGCAGTGCTACGGGGACTTACACAGATACGCAGTATTTT. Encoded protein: CSATGTYTDTQYF.

The CDR3 loop reads CASSSRDRAGSTDTQYF. CDR3 coding DNA: TGTGCCAGCAGTTCTCGGGACAGGGCGGGGAGCACAGATACGCAGTATTTT. This sequence joins TRBV12-3 or TRBV12-4 and TRBJ2-3; 9 nucleotides line up with TRBD1. Trimming removed 4 bases from V and 0 bases from J; junction bases left unmatched: 8. This CDR3 has 17 amino acids.

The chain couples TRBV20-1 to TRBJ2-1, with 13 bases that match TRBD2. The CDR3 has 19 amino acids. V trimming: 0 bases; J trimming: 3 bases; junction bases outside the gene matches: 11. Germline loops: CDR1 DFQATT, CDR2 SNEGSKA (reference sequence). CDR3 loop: CSARDPGTSGTPFYNEQFF. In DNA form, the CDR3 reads TGCAGTGCTAGAGACCCCGGGACTAGCGGGACGCCTTTCTACAATGAGCAGTTCTTC.

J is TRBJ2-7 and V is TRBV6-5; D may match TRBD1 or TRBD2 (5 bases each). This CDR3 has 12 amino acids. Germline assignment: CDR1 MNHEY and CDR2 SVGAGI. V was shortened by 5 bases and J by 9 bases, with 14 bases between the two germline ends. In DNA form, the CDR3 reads TGTGCCAGCAGTAACGTCGGGGCTGGGCAGTACTTC. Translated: CASSNVGAGQYF.

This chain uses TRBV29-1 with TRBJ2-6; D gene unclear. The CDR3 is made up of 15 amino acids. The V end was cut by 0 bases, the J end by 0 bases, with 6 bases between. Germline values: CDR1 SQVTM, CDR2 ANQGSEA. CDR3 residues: CSVEEGSSGANVLTF. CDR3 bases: TGCAGCGTTGAAGAGGGTAGCTCTGGGGCCAACGTCCTGACTTTC. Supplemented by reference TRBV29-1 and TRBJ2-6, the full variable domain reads SAVISQKPSRDICQRGTSLTIQCQVDSQVTMMFWYRQQPGQSLTLIATANQGSEATYESGFVIDKFPISRPNLTFSTLTVSNMSPEDSSIYLCSVEEGSSGANVLTFGAGSRLTVL.

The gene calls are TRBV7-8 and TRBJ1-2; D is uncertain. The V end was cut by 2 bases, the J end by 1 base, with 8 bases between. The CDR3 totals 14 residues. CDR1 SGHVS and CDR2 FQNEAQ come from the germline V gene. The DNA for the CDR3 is TGTGCCAGCAGCTTATATGGGGATAACTATGGCTACACCTTC. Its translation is CASSLYGDNYGYTF.

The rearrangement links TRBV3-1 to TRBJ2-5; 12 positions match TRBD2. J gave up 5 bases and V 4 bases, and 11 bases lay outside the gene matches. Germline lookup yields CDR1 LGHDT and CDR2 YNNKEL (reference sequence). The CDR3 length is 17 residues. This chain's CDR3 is CASSLFPRTSGKETQYF. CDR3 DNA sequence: TGTGCCAGCAGCCTATTCCCGAGGACTAGCGGGAAGGAGACCCAGTACTTC.

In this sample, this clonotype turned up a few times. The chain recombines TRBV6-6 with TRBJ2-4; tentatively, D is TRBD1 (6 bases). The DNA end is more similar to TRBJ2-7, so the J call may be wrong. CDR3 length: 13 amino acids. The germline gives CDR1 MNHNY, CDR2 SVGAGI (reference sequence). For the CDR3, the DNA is TGTGCCAGCAGTTACTCAACAGGGAGCGAGCAGTACTTC. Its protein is CASSYSTGSEQYF.